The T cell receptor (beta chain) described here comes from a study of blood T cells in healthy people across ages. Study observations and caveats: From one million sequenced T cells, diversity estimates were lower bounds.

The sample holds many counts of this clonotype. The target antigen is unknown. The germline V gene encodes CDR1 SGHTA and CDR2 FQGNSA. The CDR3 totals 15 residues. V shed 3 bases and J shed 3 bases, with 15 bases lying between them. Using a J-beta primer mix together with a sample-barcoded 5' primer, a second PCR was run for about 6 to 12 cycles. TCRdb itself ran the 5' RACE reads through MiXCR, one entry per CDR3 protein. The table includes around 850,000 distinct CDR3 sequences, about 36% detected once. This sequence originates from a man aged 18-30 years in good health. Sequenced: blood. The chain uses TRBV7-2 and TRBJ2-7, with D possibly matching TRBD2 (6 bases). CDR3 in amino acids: CASSFSGTDFYEQYF. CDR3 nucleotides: TGTGCCAGCAGCTTCTCCGGGACTGACTTCTACGAGCAGTACTTC.